These 14 T cell receptor beta chains share one sample of origin, sequenced in a study of blood T cells in healthy people across ages. Next came a second PCR, run for about 7 to 11 cycles, which used a sample-barcoded 5' primer along with a J-beta primer mix. TCRdb re-called the 5' RACE reads through MiXCR, storing one row per CDR3 protein. The sample lists 1.5 million to 2 million distinct CDR3 sequences, just under 50% occurring once. The specimen sequenced was blood. Receptor source: a woman in her 40s in good health.

The rearrangement links TRBV7-2 to TRBJ2-5, with 9 bases that match TRBD1. V lost 4 bases and J lost 7; bases outside the gene matches: 7. There are 14 residues in the CDR3. Germline lookup yields CDR1 SGHTA and CDR2 FQGNSA. The CDR3 loop is CASSSTGGGTTQYF. The CDR3 DNA sequence: TGTGCCAGCAGCTCGACAGGGGGGGGAACGACCCAGTACTTC.

The chain couples TRBV28 to TRBJ2-7; 7 bases are a match to TRBD1. V shed 7 bases, J shed 0 bases, and the junction held 9 bases outside the gene matches. Germline-derived CDR1 and CDR2 are MDHEN and SYDVKM. The CDR3 extends over 15 amino acids. This chain's CDR3 is CASTSRDSFSYEQYF. CDR3 DNA: TGTGCCAGCACCTCAAGGGACAGTTTCTCCTACGAGCAGTACTTC. Based on the CDR3 plus reference TRBV28 and TRBJ2-7, the full variable domain is DVKVTQSSRYLVKRTGEKVFLECVQDMDHENMFWYRQDPGLGLRLIYFSYDVKMKEKGDIPEGYSVSREKKERFSLILESASTNQTSMYLCASTSRDSFSYEQYFGPGTRLTVT.

The chain couples TRBV27 to TRBJ2-3; 7 nucleotides match TRBD1. The germline CDR1 and CDR2 sequences are MNHEY and SMNVEV (reference sequence). The CDR3 consists of 17 residues. J gave up 2 bases and V 5 bases, and 13 bases lay outside the gene matches. The DNA for the CDR3 is TGTGCCAGCAGTCGCACCCGGACGGACAGGATCACAGATACGCAGTATTTT. It specifies CASSRTRTDRITDTQYF.

This clonotype was detected only a few times. The rearrangement joins TRBV7-2 to TRBJ2-6; 8 positions match TRBD1. With 2 bases clipped from V and 0 bases from J, the junction kept 12 bases outside the gene matches. The CDR3 contains 20 residues. Germline V lookup: CDR1 SGHTA, CDR2 FQGNSA. This CDR3 reads CASSLTIRTGPGSGANVLTF. Here the CDR3 DNA reads TGTGCCAGCAGCTTAACTATTAGGACAGGGCCGGGCTCTGGGGCCAACGTCCTGACTTTC.

This clonotype was detected a few times. V usage is TRBV28 and J usage is TRBJ2-1; the D gene is possibly TRBD2 (5 bases). Trimming took off 6 bases at V and 9 bases at J, with 12 bases between the two ends. CDR1 and CDR2 (germline): MDHEN, SYDVKM. The CDR3 sequence is 12 residues long. CDR3 protein: CASSLPGSEQFF. Here the CDR3 DNA reads TGTGCCAGCAGCCTTCCGGGGAGTGAGCAGTTCTTC.

The chain couples TRBV6-1 to TRBJ1-2, with 7 bases matching TRBD1. CDR1 is MNHNS and CDR2 is SASEGT in the germline V gene. Trimming at V came to 5 bases and at J to 3 bases, leaving 6 bases not matched to a gene. CDR3 length: 14 residues. The DNA for the CDR3 is TGTGCCAGCAGTCTGGGACAGACAGACTATGGCTACACCTTC. Residues: CASSLGQTDYGYTF.

The V call is TRBV13, the J call TRBJ2-1; 12 nucleotides line up with TRBD2. V shed 3 bases and J 0 bases; nucleotides not matched to a gene: 12. This CDR3 spans 20 amino acids. The germline CDR1 and CDR2 sequences are PRHDT and FYEKMQ (reference sequence). CDR3 sequence: CASSLSGLAGKDSSYNEQFF. The CDR3 nucleotides are TGTGCCAGCAGCTTGTCCGGACTAGCGGGGAAGGATAGCTCCTACAATGAGCAGTTCTTC.

This clonotype has more than one count but fewer than ten. The genes are TRBV7-6 and TRBJ2-7; D tentatively fits TRBD1 or TRBD2 (5 bases each). Germline CDR1 is SGHVS and CDR2 is FNYEAQ. V lost 5 bases and J lost 3, with 17 bases in between. The CDR3 sequence is 15 residues long. DNA for the CDR3: TGTGCCAGCAGCCGCCCAGGGAGTGTAAGCTACGAGCAGTACTTC. It codes for CASSRPGSVSYEQYF.

The chain carries TRBV27 and TRBJ2-7; D perhaps matches TRBD1 (5 bases). V was clipped by 1 base and J by 0 bases, with 19 bases between them. CDR3 length equals 18 residues. Per germline, CDR1 MNHEY and CDR2 SMNVEV (reference sequence). The CDR3 here is CASSLFPVGAPSSYEQYF. The CDR3 coding sequence is TGTGCCAGCAGTTTATTCCCTGTAGGGGCGCCCAGCTCCTACGAGCAGTACTTC.

CDR3 DNA sequence: TGTGCCAGCAGTTTAGCGCGTTTGAACAATGAGCAGTTCTTC. Translating it yields CASSLARLNNEQFF. This chain links TRBV12-3 or TRBV12-4 with TRBJ2-1; D uncertain. Trimming removed 0 bases at V and 5 bases at J, with 8 bases between. CDR3 length: 14 amino acids.

This clonotype has only a few counts. The V call is TRBV4-3, the J call TRBJ2-4, with 9 bases fitting TRBD2. Germline loops: CDR1 LGHNA, CDR2 YSLEER. CDR3 length: 17 amino acids. Trimming removed 0 bases from V and 5 bases from J; junction bases left unmatched: 8. The CDR3 sequence is CASSQDSAGGGQNIQYF. CDR3 bases: TGCGCCAGCAGCCAAGATTCTGCGGGGGGGGGCCAAAACATTCAGTACTTC.

The chain recombines TRBV7-3 with TRBJ1-1; D not certain. Germline CDR1 SGHTA, CDR2 FQGTGA. This CDR3 spans 14 amino acids. V lost 2 bases and J lost 1, with 8 bases in between. The CDR3 region is CASSLQLSNTEAFF. CDR3 coding DNA: TGTGCCAGCAGCTTACAGTTATCGAACACTGAAGCTTTCTTT. The complete variable domain, with remaining parts taken from reference TRBV7-3 and TRBJ1-1, reads GAGVSQTPSNKVTEKGKYVELRCDPISGHTALYWYRQSLGQGPEFLIYFQGTGAADDSGLPNDRFFAVRPEGSVSTLKIQRTERGDSAVYLCASSLQLSNTEAFFGQGTRLTVV.

The V and J genes are TRBV9 and TRBJ1-6; maybe TRBD1 (5 bases). V lost 3 bases and J 10 bases, leaving 14 bases between the germline ends. Germline V lookup: CDR1 SGDLS, CDR2 YYNGEE. The CDR3 totals 14 residues. CDR3 in DNA: TGTGCCAGCAGCGCGACAGCGGCACGGTCACCCCTCCACTTT. Protein: CASSATAARSPLHF.

The V and J genes are TRBV4-1 and TRBJ2-3, with TRBD2 identical over 12 bases. Germline-derived CDR1 and CDR2 are MGHRA and YSYEKL. There are 19 residues in the CDR3. Trimming removed 2 bases from V and 0 bases from J; junction bases left unmatched: 9. CDR3 residues: CASSQTRTSGVSSTDTQYF. CDR3 coding DNA: TGCGCCAGCAGCCAAACGAGGACTAGCGGGGTCTCTAGCACAGATACGCAGTATTTT.